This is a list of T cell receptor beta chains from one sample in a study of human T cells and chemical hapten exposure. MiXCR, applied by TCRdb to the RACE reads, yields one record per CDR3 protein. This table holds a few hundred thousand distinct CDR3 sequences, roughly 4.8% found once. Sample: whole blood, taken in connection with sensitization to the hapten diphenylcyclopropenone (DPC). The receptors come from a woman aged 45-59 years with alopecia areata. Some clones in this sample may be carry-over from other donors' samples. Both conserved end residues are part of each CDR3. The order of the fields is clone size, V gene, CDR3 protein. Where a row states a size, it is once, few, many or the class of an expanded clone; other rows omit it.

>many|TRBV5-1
CASSVTGAGELFF
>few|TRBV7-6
CASRGEYEQYF
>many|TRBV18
CASSQGQGYGYTF
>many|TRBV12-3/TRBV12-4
CASTRSGASNEQFF
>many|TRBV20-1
CSAGRGIGQPQHF
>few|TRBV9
CASSVELGTGELFF
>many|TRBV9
CASSGGIQGSGTEAFF
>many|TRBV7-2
CASSLLPGGPSGNTIYF
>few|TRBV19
CASSMRGAANTGELFF
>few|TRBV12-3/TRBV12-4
CASSLVGTGLYNSPLHF
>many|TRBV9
CASSEGRGYNSPLHF
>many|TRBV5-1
CASLSGANVLTF
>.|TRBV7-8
CASSLEFPGTGAPRAFF
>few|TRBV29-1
CSAGITEAFF
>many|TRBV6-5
CASRVLAGATDTQYF
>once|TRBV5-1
CASSLWDPSNEQFF
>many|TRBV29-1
CSVAGFGRGEAFF
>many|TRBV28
CASSPDRAPTDTQYF
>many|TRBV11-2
CASSLLRDRGNYGYTF
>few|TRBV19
CASSIGVGTGELFF
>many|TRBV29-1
CSVEGADGGRAGEQYF
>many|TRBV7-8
CASSLWGKDGYTF
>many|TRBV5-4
CASSSGEGNEQFF
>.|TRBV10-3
CAISESVSNFPNTGELFF
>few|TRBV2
CASSGAARANSYEQYF
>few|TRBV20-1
CSARDTIPNYGYTF
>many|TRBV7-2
CASSLVRGTEQFF